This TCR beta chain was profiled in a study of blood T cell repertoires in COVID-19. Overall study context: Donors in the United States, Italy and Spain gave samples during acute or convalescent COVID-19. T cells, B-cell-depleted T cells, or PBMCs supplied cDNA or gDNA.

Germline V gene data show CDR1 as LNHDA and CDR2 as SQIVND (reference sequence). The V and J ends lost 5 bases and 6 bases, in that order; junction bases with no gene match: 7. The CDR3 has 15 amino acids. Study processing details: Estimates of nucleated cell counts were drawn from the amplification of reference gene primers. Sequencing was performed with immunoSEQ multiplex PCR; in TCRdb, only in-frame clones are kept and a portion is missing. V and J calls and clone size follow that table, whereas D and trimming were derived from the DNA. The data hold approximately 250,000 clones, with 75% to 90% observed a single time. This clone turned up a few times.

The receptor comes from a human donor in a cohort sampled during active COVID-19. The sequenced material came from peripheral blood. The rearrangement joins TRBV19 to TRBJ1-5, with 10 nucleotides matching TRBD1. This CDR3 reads CASSPRTGGIQPQHF. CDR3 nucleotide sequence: TGTGCCAGTAGTCCAAGGACAGGGGGGATTCAGCCCCAGCATTTT.